Given below is one T cell receptor beta chain in context. Its antigen is unknown. Trimming left V 4 bases short and J 1 base short, with 17 bases between. This CDR3 spans 16 amino acids. The germline gives CDR1 SGHRS, CDR2 YFSETQ. This sample is part of a study of read filtering for tumor transcriptome and immune sequencing. Study background: Among patients, some 17 were male and 15 or so female, aged roughly 47 to 90 (mean about 66).

Study findings and constraints: Dropping single-read clonotypes raised IR-seq and RNA-seq shared-clonotype correlation.

The library was built from about 400 ng RNA with molecular barcoded adaptors for alpha/delta and beta/gamma chains. TCRdb itself ran the reads through MiXCR, one entry per CDR3 protein. Of about 86,000 distinct CDR3 sequences listed, roughly an eighth are singletons. The sample consisted of a population of CD138-negative cells sorted from bone marrow. The clonotype comes from a donor aged 40 or older with multiple myeloma. The chain links TRBV5-1 to TRBJ1-1; D remains unclear. In nucleotides, the CDR3 is TGCGCCAGCAGCCCTACAACCGTCCCCCAGAACACTGAAGCTTTCTTT. It translates to CASSPTTVPQNTEAFF.